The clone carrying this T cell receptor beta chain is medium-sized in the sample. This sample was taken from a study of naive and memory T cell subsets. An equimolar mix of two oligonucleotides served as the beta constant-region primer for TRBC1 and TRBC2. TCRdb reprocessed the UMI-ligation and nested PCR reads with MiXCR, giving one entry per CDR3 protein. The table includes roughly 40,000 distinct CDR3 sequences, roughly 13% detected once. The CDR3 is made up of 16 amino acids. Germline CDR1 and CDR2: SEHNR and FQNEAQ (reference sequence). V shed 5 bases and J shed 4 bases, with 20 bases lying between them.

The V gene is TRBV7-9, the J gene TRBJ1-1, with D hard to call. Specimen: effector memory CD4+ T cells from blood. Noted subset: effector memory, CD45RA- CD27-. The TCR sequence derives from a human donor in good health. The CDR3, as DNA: TGTGCCAGCAGCCCCCCACGTGGGGATCTGGGCACTGAAGCTTTCTTT. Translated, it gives CASSPPRGDLGTEAFF.